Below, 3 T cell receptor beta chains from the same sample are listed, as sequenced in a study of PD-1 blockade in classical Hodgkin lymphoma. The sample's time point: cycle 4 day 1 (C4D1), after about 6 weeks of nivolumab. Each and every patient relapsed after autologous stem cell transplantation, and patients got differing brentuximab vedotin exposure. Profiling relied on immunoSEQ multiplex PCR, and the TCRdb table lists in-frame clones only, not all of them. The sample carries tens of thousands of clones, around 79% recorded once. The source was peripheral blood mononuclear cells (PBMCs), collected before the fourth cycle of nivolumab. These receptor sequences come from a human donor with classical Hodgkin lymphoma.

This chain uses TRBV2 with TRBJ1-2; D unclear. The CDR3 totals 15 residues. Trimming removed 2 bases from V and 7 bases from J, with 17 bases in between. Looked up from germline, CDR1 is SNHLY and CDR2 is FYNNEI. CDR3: CASSESGLPSAGYTF. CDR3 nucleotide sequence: TGTGCCAGCAGTGAATCGGGCCTCCCTTCAGCTGGCTACACCTTC.

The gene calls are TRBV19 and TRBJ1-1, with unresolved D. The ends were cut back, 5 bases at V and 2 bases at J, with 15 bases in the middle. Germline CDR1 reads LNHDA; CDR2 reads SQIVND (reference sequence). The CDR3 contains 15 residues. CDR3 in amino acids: CASSPGRAVNTEAFF. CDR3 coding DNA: TGTGCCAGTAGTCCCGGAAGGGCCGTTAACACTGAAGCTTTCTTT.

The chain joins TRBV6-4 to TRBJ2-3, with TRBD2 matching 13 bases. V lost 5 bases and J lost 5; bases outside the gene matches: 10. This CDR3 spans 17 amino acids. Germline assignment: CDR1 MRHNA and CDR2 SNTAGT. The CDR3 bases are TGTGCCAGCAGTTGGGTGTGGACTAGCGGGAGTAGAGATACGCAGTATTTT. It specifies CASSWVWTSGSRDTQYF.